Below, 14 T cell receptor beta chains from the same sample are listed, as sequenced in a study of TIL therapy for anti-PD-1-resistant metastatic lung cancer. This was the immunoSEQ v3 assay. The table came from immunoSEQ multiplex PCR; TCRdb's copy has only in-frame clones and leaves some out. The sample yields some 43,000 clones, 65% to 80% seen once. Indicated time point: pre-treatment sample, taken before nivolumab and TIL therapy. The sample consisted of blood, taken at baseline. The origin of the receptors is a man aged 70 or older with non-small cell lung cancer.

The chain is built from TRBV28 and TRBJ1-1; possibly TRBD1 for D (5 bases). V dropped 3 bases and J dropped 12 bases, with 14 bases sitting between them. CDR1 and CDR2 (germline): MDHEN, SYDVKM. The CDR3 has 12 amino acids. The CDR3 DNA reads as TGTGCCAGCAGTTTTCGACAGACGTATCCTTTCTTT. It yields the protein CASSFRQTYPFF.

J is TRBJ1-2 and V is TRBV10-3; no definite D call. This CDR3 has 15 amino acids. V was trimmed by 0 bases and J by 5 bases, leaving 13 bases between them. Germline loops: CDR1 ENHRY, CDR2 SYGVKD. The CDR3 protein is CAISESTRLSYGYTF. CDR3 in DNA: TGTGCCATCAGTGAGTCGACAAGGCTAAGTTATGGCTACACCTTC.

The chain joins TRBV7-9 to TRBJ2-3; possibly TRBD2 for D (6 bases). Germline V gene sequence: CDR1 SEHNR, CDR2 FQNEAQ (reference sequence). The CDR3 covers 9 residues. The CDR3 sequence is CAAGDTQYF. In DNA, the CDR3 is TGTGCGGCGGGGGATACGCAGTATTTT. Together with reference TRBV7-9 and TRBJ2-3, the CDR3 gives the full variable domain: DTGVSQNPRHKITKRGQNVTFRCDPISEHNRLYWYRQTLGQGPEFLTYFQNEAQLEKSRLLSDRFSAERPKGSFSTLEIQRTEQGDSAMYLCAAGDTQYFGPGTRLTVL.

CDR3 loop: CASSLNINTEAFF. Here the CDR3 DNA reads TGTGCCAGCAGCCTAAATATTAACACTGAAGCTTTCTTT. This rearrangement joins TRBV7-9 to TRBJ1-1; no clear D. Germline CDR1 is SEHNR and CDR2 is FQNEAQ (reference sequence). CDR3 length equals 13 residues. Trimming shortened V by 5 bases and J by 2 bases, and 9 bases separated the two germline ends.

The V and J genes are TRBV6-5 and TRBJ2-7; 10 bases line up with TRBD2. CDR1 is MNHEY, CDR2 SVGAGI, per germline. V shed 8 bases and J 4 bases; nucleotides not matched to a gene: 5. This CDR3 region has 13 residues. This CDR3 is CASAKREGYEQYF. The CDR3, as DNA: TGTGCCAGCGCGAAGCGGGAGGGGTACGAGCAGTACTTC.

The chain carries TRBV2 and TRBJ2-2; D unclear. Trimming pared 6 bases from V and 0 bases from J, leaving 8 bases between. The CDR3 sequence is 14 residues long. The germline V gene has CDR1 SNHLY and CDR2 FYNNEI. The CDR3 coding sequence is TGTGCCAGCAGCCTGACTGCGAACACCGGGGAGCTGTTTTTT. Translated: CASSLTANTGELFF.

The chain joins TRBV5-4 to TRBJ2-7; 15 positions match TRBD2. Trimming took 2 bases from V and 4 from J; bases not matched to a gene: 4. Germline V gene lookup returns CDR1 SGHNT and CDR2 YYREEE (reference sequence). This CDR3 spans 16 amino acids. Here the CDR3 reads CASSFGTSGRNYEQYF. CDR3 sequence (DNA): TGTGCCAGCAGCTTCGGGACTAGCGGGAGGAATTACGAGCAGTACTTC.

This sequence joins TRBV18 and TRBJ2-7; possibly TRBD1 or TRBD2 for D (5 bases each). Per the germline V gene, CDR1 is KGHSH and CDR2 is LQKENI. Between the trimmed V and J ends, which lost 2 bases and 9 bases, there was a span of 20 bases. CDR3 length equals 15 residues. DNA for the CDR3: TGTGCCAGCTCACCAGAGACCGGGGCGTTCGGTGGGCAGTACTTC. It is translated as CASSPETGAFGGQYF.

Here the CDR3 DNA reads TGTGCCAGCAGCACGGGACAGGGGCATGAAAAACTGTTTTTT. This gives the protein CASSTGQGHEKLFF. J is TRBJ1-4 and V is TRBV28; 10 bases are a match to TRBD1. After removal of 6 bases from V and 6 bases from J, the junction contained 4 bases not matched to a gene. This CDR3 is 14 amino acids long. CDR1 and CDR2 from the germline V gene are MDHEN and SYDVKM.

The J gene is TRBJ2-1, the V gene TRBV5-1; 11 bases are shared with TRBD2. The ends lost 4 bases at V and 7 bases at J; junction bases unmatched: 7. The CDR3 has 15 amino acids. CDR1 is SGHRS and CDR2 is YFSETQ in the germline V gene. CDR3 protein: CASSVSGRAENEQFF. CDR3 nucleotide sequence: TGCGCCAGCAGCGTTAGCGGGAGGGCCGAGAATGAGCAGTTCTTC.

In its sample, this clone was seen once. The V call is TRBV29-1, the J call TRBJ2-5; 12 nucleotides match TRBD2. The DNA end is a closer match to TRBJ2-7, so the J assignment may be wrong. This CDR3 is built from 16 residues. The germline gives CDR1 SQVTM, CDR2 ANQGSEA. The CDR3 here is CSVEGLAGGFSYEQYF. The DNA of the CDR3 is TGCAGCGTTGAGGGGCTAGCGGGAGGGTTCTCCTACGAGCAGTACTTC.

The chain uses TRBV11-3 and TRBJ2-7; the D is unclear. CDR3 length: 14 amino acids. Trimming stripped 0 bases from V and 7 bases from J, with 13 bases between. Germline values: CDR1 SGHNT, CDR2 YENEEA. CDR3 region: CASSLDPEGLEQYF. The CDR3, as DNA: TGTGCCAGCAGCTTAGATCCGGAAGGCCTGGAGCAGTACTTC.

The V and J genes are TRBV7-2 and TRBJ1-2; D not certain. V gave up 7 bases and J gave up 4 bases, with 13 bases separating them. This CDR3 spans 13 amino acids. Germline V gene lookup returns CDR1 SGHTA and CDR2 FQGNSA. The CDR3 protein is CASNAAGIYGYTF. The CDR3 DNA follows: TGTGCCAGCAACGCCGCGGGCATCTATGGCTACACCTTC.

V is TRBV5-6 and J is TRBJ2-2; D may match TRBD1 or TRBD2 (5 bases each). Per the germline V gene, CDR1 is SGHDT and CDR2 is YYEEEE. Between the trimmed V and J ends, which lost 0 bases and 6 bases, there was a span of 6 bases. The CDR3 loop spans 13 amino acids. The CDR3 region has the DNA TGTGCCAGCAGCTTGGGAGGGGCCGGGGAGCTGTTTTTT. Protein product: CASSLGGAGELFF.